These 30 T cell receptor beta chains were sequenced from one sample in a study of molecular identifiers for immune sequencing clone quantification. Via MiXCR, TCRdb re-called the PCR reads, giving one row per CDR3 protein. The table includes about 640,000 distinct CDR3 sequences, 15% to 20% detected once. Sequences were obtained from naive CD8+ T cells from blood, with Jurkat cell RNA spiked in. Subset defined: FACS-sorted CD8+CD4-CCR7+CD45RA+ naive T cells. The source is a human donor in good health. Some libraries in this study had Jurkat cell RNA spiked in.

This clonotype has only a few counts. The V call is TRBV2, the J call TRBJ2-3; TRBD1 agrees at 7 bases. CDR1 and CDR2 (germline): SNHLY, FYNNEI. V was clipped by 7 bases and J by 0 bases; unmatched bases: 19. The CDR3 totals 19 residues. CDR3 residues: CASMGAWIGQVTSTDTQYF. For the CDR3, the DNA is TGTGCCAGCATGGGGGCCTGGATAGGACAGGTTACTAGCACAGATACGCAGTATTTT.

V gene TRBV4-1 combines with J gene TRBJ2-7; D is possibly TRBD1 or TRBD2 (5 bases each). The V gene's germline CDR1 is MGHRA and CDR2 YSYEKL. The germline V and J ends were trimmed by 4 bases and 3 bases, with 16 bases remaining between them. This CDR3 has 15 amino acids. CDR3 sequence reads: CASSPSEGRVYEQYF. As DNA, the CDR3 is TGCGCCAGCAGCCCCTCCGAGGGGCGCGTCTACGAGCAGTACTTC.

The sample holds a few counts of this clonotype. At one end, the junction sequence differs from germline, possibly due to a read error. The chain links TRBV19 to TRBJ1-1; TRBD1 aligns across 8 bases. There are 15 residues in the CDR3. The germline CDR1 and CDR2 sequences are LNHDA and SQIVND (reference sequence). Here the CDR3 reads CVSSMIPTGVPEAFF. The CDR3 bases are TGTGTCAGTAGTATGATCCCGACAGGGGTACCTGAAGCTTTCTTT.

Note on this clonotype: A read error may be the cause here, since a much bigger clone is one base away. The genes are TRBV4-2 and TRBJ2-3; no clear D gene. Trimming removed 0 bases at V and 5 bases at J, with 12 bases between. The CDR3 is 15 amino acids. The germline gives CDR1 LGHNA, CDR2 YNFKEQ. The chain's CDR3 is CASSQDSLKRDTQYF. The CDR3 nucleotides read TGTGCCAGCAGCCAAGATTCCCTAAAAAGAGATACGCAGTATTTT.

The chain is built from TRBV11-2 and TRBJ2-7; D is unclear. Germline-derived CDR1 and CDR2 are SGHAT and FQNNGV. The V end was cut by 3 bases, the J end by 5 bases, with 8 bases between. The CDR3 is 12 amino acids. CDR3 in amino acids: CASSLSGDEQYV. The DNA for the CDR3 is TGTGCCAGCAGCTTGAGTGGGGACGAGCAGTACGTC.

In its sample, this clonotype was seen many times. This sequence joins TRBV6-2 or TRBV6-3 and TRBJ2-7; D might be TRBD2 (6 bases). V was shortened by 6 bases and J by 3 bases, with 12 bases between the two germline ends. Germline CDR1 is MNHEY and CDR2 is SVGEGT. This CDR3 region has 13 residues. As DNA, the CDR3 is TGTGCCAGCAGCTGGGACTTCTACTACGAGCAGTACTTC. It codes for CASSWDFYYEQYF.

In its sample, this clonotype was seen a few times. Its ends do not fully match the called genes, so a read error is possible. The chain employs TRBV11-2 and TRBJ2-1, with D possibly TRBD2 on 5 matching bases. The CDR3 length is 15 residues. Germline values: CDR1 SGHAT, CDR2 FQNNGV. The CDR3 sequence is CASSSGNPSYNERFF. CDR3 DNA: TGTGCCAGCAGCTCGGGAAACCCCTCCTACAATGAGCGGTTCTTC.

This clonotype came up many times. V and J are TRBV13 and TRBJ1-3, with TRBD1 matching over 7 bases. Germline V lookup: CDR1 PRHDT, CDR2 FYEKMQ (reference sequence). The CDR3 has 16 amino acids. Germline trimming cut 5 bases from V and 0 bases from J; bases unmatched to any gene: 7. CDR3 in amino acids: CASSEGQLSSGNTIYF. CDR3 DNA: TGTGCCAGCAGCGAGGGACAGCTCAGCTCTGGAAACACCATATATTTT.

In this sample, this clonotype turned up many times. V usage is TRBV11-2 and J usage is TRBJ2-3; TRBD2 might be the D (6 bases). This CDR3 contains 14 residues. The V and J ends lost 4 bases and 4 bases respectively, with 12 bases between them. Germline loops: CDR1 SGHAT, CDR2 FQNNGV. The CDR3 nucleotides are TGTGCCAGCAGCTCCGCGGGACCTCCAGATACGCAGTATTTT. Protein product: CASSSAGPPDTQYF.

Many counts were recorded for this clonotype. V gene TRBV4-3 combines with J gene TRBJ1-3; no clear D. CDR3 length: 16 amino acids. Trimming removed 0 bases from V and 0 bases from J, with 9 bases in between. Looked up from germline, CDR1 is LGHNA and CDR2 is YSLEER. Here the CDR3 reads CASSQDDGVSGNTIYF. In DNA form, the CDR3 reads TGCGCCAGCAGCCAAGATGACGGCGTCTCTGGAAACACCATATATTTT.

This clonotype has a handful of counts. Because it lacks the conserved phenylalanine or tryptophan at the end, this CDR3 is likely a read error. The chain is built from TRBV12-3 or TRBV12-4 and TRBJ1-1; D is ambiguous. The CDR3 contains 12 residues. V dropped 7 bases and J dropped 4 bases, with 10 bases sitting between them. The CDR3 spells CASTPSPTEAFL. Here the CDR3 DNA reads TGTGCCAGCACCCCCTCCCCCACTGAAGCTTTCCTT.

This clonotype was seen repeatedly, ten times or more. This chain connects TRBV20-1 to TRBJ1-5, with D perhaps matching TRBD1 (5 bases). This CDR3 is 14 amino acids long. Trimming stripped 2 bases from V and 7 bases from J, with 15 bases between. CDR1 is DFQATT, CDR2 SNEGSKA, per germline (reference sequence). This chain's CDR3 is CSARLPGGGQPQHF. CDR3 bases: TGCAGTGCTAGATTGCCAGGCGGGGGACAGCCCCAGCATTTT.

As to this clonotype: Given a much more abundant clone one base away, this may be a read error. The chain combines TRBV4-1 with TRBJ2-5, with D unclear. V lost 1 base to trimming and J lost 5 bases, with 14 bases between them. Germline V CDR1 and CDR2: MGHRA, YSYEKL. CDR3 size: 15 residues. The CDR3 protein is CASSQAILVEETQYF. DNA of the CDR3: TGCGCCAGCAGCCAAGCGATCCTGGTCGAGGAGACCCAGTACTTC.

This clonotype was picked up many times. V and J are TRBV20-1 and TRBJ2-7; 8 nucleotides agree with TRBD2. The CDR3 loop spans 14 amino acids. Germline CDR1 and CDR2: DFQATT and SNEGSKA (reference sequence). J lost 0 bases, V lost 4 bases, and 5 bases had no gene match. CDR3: CSAIQRGNSYEQYF. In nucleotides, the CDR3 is TGCAGTGCTATCCAGCGGGGGAACTCCTACGAGCAGTACTTC.

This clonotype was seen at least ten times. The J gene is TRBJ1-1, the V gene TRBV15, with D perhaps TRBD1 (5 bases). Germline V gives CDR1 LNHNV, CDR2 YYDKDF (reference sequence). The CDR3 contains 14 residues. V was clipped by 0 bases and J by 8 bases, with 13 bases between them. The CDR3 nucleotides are TGTGCCACCAGCAGAGATGCGGCGGGGGGGGAAGCTTTCTTT. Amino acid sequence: CATSRDAAGGEAFF.

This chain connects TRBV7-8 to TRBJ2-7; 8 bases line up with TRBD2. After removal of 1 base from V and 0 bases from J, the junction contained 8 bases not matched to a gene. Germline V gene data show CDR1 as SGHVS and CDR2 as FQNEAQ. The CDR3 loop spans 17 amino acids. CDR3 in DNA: TGTGCCAGCAGCTTAGGGACAGCGGGGGATAGCTCCTACGAGCAGTACTTC. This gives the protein CASSLGTAGDSSYEQYF.

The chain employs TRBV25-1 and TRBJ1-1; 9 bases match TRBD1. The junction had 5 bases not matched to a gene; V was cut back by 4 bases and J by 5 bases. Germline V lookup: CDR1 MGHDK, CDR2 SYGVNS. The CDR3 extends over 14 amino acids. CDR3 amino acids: CASSAPGTGTEAFF. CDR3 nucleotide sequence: TGTGCCAGCAGTGCCCCCGGGACAGGGACTGAAGCTTTCTTT.

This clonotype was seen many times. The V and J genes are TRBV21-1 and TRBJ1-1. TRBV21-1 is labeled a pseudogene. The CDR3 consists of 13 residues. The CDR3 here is CASSIKVNTEAFF. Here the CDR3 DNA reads TGTGCCAGCAGCATCAAGGTGAACACTGAAGCTTTCTTT.

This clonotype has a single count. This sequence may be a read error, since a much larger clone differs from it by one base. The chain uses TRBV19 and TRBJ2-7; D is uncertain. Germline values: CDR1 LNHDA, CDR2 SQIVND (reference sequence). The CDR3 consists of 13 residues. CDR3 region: CASSMSYSYGQYF. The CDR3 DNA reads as TGTGCCAGTAGTATGAGTTACTCCTACGGGCAGTACTTC.

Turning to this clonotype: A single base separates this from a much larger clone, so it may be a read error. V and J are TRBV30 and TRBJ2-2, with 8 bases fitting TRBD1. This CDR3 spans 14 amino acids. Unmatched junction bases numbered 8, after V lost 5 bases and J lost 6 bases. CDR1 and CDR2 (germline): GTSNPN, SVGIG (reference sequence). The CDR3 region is CAWGSTGVAGELFF. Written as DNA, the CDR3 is TGTGCCTGGGGTTCGACAGGGGTGGCCGGGGAGCTGTTTTTT.

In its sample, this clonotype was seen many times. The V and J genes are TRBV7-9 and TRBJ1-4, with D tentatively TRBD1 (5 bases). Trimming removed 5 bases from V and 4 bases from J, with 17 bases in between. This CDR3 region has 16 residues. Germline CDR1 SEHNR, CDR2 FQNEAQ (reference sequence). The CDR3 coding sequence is TGTGCCAGCAGCCTGAGAGACAGCGATTTTAATGAAAAACTGTTTTTT. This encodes CASSLRDSDFNEKLFF.

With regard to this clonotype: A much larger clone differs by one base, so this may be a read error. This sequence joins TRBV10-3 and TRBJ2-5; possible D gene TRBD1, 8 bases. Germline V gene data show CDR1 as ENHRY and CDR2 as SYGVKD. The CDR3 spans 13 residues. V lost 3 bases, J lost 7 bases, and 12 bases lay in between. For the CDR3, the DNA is TGTGCCATCAGTGATACAGGGGGGGGGACCCAGTACTTC. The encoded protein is CAISDTGGGTQYF.

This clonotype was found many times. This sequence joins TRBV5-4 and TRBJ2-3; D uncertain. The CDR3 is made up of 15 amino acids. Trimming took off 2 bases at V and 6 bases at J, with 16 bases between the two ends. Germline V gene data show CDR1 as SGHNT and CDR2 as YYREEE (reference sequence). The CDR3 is CASSLRFTGSDTQYF. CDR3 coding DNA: TGTGCCAGCAGCTTAAGATTTACTGGGTCGGATACGCAGTATTTT.

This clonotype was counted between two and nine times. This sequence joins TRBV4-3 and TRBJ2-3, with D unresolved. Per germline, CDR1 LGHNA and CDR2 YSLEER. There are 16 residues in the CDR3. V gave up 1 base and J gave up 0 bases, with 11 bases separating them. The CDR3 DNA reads TGCGCCAGCAGCCAAGTATGGCGGTCCAGCACAGATACGCAGTATTTT. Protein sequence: CASSQVWRSSTDTQYF.

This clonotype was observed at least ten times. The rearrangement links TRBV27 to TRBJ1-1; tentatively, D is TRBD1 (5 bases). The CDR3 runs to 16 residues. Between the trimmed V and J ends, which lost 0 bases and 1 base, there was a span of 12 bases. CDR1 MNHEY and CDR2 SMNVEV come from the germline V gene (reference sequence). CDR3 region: CASSLSAGNSNTEAFF. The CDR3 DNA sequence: TGTGCCAGCAGTTTATCGGCAGGGAACTCGAACACTGAAGCTTTCTTT.

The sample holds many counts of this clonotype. The CDR3 coding sequence is TGCAGTGCTAGAGATCGAGACAGCTCCTACGAGCAGTACTTC. Protein: CSARDRDSSYEQYF. The genes are TRBV20-1 and TRBJ2-7, with D perhaps matching TRBD1 (5 bases). The germline gives CDR1 DFQATT, CDR2 SNEGSKA (reference sequence). Deletions cut 0 bases from V and 0 bases from J, with 9 bases between. The CDR3 spans 14 residues.

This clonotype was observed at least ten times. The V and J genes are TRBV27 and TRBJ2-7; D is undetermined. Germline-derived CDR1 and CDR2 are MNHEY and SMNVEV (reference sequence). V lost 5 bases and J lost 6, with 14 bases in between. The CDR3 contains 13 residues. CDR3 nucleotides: TGTGCCAGCAGTCTCACCGGTGCCCTCGAGCAGTACTTC. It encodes CASSLTGALEQYF.

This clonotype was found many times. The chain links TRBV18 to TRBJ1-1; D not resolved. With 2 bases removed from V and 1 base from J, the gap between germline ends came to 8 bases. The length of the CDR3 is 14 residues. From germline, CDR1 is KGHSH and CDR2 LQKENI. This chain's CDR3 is CASSPLVQNTEAFF. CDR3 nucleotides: TGTGCCAGCTCACCATTAGTACAGAACACTGAAGCTTTCTTT.

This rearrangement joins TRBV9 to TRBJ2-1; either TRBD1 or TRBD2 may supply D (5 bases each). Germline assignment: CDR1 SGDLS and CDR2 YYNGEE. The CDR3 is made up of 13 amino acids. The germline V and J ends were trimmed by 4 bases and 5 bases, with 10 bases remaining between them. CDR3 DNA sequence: TGTGCCAGCAGCAGGGACGGGGACAATGAGCAGTTCTTC. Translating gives CASSRDGDNEQFF. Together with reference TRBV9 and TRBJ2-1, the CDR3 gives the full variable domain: DSGVTQTPKHLITATGQRVTLRCSPRSGDLSVYWYQQSLDQGLQFLIQYYNGEERAKGNILERFSAQQFPDLHSELNLSSLELGDSALYFCASSRDGDNEQFFGPGTRLTVL.

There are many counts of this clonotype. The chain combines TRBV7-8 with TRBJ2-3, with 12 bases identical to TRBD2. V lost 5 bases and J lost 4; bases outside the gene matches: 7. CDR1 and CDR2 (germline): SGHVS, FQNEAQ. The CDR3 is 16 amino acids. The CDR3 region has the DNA TGTGCCAGCAGCACCTCGACTAGCGGGGGCTCAGATACGCAGTATTTT. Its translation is CASSTSTSGGSDTQYF.